Reported below is one T cell receptor (beta chain). Antigen specificity is unknown. The repertoire was sequenced with immunoSEQ multiplex PCR; TCRdb's copy has only in-frame clones and lacks some. The sample gives some 90,000 clones, around nine tenths of which show up once; 4.5% to 5% is in the top ten. The CDR3 is made up of 11 amino acids. The V and J ends lost 3 bases and 5 bases respectively, with 4 bases between them. Germline V gene data show CDR1 as WNHNN and CDR2 as SYGVQD (reference sequence). The data originate from a study of Tregs in tolerant kidney transplant recipients. General observations from the study: Activated donor B cell expansion appeared to reveal the most relevant donor-specific TCRbeta repertoire.

Thawed PBMCs were FACS-sorted into unstimulated CD4+CD25+CD127- regulatory T cells, CD4+CD25- non-regulatory cells, CD4 and CD8 cells. The TCR sequence derives from a human donor in good health. Sequencing input: CD8+ T cells from blood. The rearrangement joins TRBV10-1 to TRBJ2-5; D not resolved. For the CDR3, the DNA is TGCGCCAGCAGTGACGGCGAGACCCAGTACTTC. Its protein product is CASSDGETQYF.